A single sample is the source of the 2 T cell receptor beta chains below, sequenced in a study of blood T cell repertoires in COVID-19. TCRdb keeps only in-frame clones here, not all; method: immunoSEQ multiplex PCR. There are 150,000 or so clones in the sample; 78% occur only once, and less than 7.5% lies in the top ten. Sequencing input: PBMCs or T cells enriched from blood (not recorded which). The receptors were sampled from a woman aged 45-60 years who had recovered from COVID-19.

The rearrangement uses TRBV5-8 and TRBJ1-2; D gene unclear. This CDR3 comprises 14 residues. Trimming stripped 4 bases from V and 5 bases from J, with 15 bases between. Germline V CDR1 and CDR2: SGHTS, YDEGEE. The CDR3 DNA reads TGTGCCAGCAGCAACCGCGACTGGAATTATGGCTACACCTTC. Translation gives CASSNRDWNYGYTF.

The genes are TRBV30 and TRBJ1-6, with unresolved D. V was pared by 0 bases and J by 1 base, with 10 bases between. From germline, CDR1 is GTSNPN and CDR2 SVGIG (reference sequence). The CDR3 consists of 16 residues. Here the CDR3 DNA reads TGTGCCTGGAGTGTTGAGAGTCCTTCCTATAATTCACCCCTCCACTTT. This sequence encodes CAWSVESPSYNSPLHF.